These 4 T cell receptor beta chains share one sample of origin, sequenced in a study of T cells in Graves' hyperthyroidism and ophthalmopathy. Template material for amplifying TCR beta CDR3 regions consisted of RNA transcripts. A first-round RT-PCR of the TCR CDR3 used the HTBI primer set. TCRdb passed the multiplex PCR reads through MiXCR, listing each CDR3 protein once. The data hold 300,000 or so distinct CDR3 sequences, with under 25% observed a single time. Material for sequencing was blood. These receptors all come from a woman aged 45-65 years with Graves' hyperthyroidism.

The V call is TRBV6-1, the J call TRBJ1-5, with 8 positions matching TRBD1. CDR3 length equals 16 residues. Germline V gene lookup returns CDR1 MNHNS and CDR2 SASEGT. V lost 3 bases and J lost 5; bases outside the gene matches: 9. The DNA of the CDR3 is TGTGCCAGCAGTGAGTCCAGGACAGGGCAAGATCAGCCCCAGCATTTT. This codes for CASSESRTGQDQPQHF.

J is TRBJ2-2 and V is TRBV9, with 9 positions matching TRBD1. V was clipped by 0 bases and J by 4 bases; unmatched bases: 4. The CDR3 runs 16 residues. The germline V gene has CDR1 SGDLS and CDR2 YYNGEE. DNA for the CDR3: TGTGCCAGCAGCGTAGAACAGGGGGCGGTCACCGGGGAGCTGTTTTTT. This encodes CASSVEQGAVTGELFF. Full variable domain (remainder filled in from reference TRBV9 and TRBJ2-2): DSGVTQTPKHLITATGQRVTLRCSPRSGDLSVYWYQQSLDQGLQFLIQYYNGEERAKGNILERFSAQQFPDLHSELNLSSLELGDSALYFCASSVEQGAVTGELFFGEGSRLTVL.

In this sample, this clonotype turned up many times. The rearrangement joins TRBV7-9 to TRBJ2-5, with D unresolved. The CDR3 totals 12 residues. Deletions cut 6 bases from V and 7 bases from J, with 12 bases between. Germline assignment: CDR1 SEHNR and CDR2 FQNEAQ (reference sequence). DNA of the CDR3: TGTGCCAGCAGTCTAGAAGGTCGGACCCAGTACTTC. It codes for CASSLEGRTQYF.

There are many counts of this clonotype. V usage is TRBV30 and J usage is TRBJ2-2; 7 bases agree with TRBD1. Per germline, CDR1 GTSNPN and CDR2 SVGIG (reference sequence). The V gene end was trimmed by 5 bases and the J gene end by 0 bases; junction bases not matched to a gene: 3. This CDR3 region has 14 residues. CDR3 nucleotide sequence: TGTGCCTGGCATCAGGGGGCGAACACCGGGGAGCTGTTTTTT. This translates into CAWHQGANTGELFF.